By proportion, the clone carrying this T cell receptor (beta chain) is medium-sized. Its antigen is still unknown. This record belongs to a study of shared clonotypes between healthy human individuals. Points from the study as a whole: Apart from blood, nothing was sampled; tissue repertoires likely differ.

Every donor was a Caucasian adult from Nashville, Tennessee. Unsorted samples used some 89 million PBMCs for genomic DNA. The protocol was immunoSEQ multiplex PCR, while the TCRdb copy is restricted to in-frame clones and leaves out a portion. Of 400,000 to 550,000 clones in the sample, 65% to 80% are singletons; the top ten hold 10% to 15%. The sample consisted of PBMCs. The sequence was collected from a woman in her thirties or forties in good health. Some clones in this sample may be carry-over from other donors' samples.

Here the CDR3 DNA reads TGTGCTAGTGGTTTGGTATTAGCGGGAGTAGGTGAGACCCAGTACTTC. Translation: CASGLVLAGVGETQYF. The chain carries TRBV12-5 and TRBJ2-5; 9 bases are shared with TRBD2. The germline V gene encodes CDR1 LGHNT and CDR2 FRNRAP. V lost 0 bases, J lost 5 bases, and 7 bases stayed unmatched. This CDR3 region has 16 residues.